The clone carrying this T cell receptor (beta chain) was observed at least ten times. The antigen is undetermined. Trimming at V came to 5 bases and at J to 4 bases, leaving 2 bases not matched to a gene. Per germline, CDR1 SGHTA and CDR2 FQGTGA. The CDR3 extends over 13 amino acids. Construction of the TCRbeta library involved unique molecular identifiers. TCRdb ran MiXCR on the PCR reads and lists one entry per CDR3 protein. The table has a few hundred thousand distinct CDR3 sequences, approximately 10% seen once. The data derive from a study of T-cell reconstitution after alpha-beta-depleted transplantation in children. Regarding the study as a whole: Reports say that about two months after transplant, the alpha-beta T cells came out of several hundred graft clones that had expanded. A year post-transplant, T-cell counts and diversity derived mostly from newly produced T cells.

This TCR was recovered from a male patient aged 2 to 10 who had a stem cell transplant for chronic granulomatous disease, so the T cells may come from the graft donor. Sequenced material: peripheral blood, taken 180 days after TCRalphabeta/CD19-depleted stem cell transplant. The chain combines TRBV7-3 with TRBJ1-3; 7 bases line up with TRBD1. CDR3 in DNA: TGTGCCAGCAGCCAGGGACAGGGAAACACCATATATTTT. It translates to CASSQGQGNTIYF.